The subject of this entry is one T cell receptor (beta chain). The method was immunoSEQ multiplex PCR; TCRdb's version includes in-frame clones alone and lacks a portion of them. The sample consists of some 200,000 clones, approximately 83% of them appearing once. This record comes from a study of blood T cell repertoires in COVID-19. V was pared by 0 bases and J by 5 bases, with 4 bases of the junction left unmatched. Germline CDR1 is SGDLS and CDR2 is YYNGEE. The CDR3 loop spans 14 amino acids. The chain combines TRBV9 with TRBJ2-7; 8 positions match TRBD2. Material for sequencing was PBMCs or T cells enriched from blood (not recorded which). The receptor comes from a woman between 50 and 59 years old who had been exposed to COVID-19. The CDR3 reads CASSVESGGNEQYF. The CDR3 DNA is TGTGCCAGCAGCGTAGAGAGCGGGGGCAACGAGCAGTACTTC. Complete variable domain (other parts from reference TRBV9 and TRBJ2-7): DSGVTQTPKHLITATGQRVTLRCSPRSGDLSVYWYQQSLDQGLQFLIQYYNGEERAKGNILERFSAQQFPDLHSELNLSSLELGDSALYFCASSVESGGNEQYFGPGTRLTVT.